A single sample gave rise to the 24 T cell receptor beta chains below, sequenced in a study of graft-versus-host responses after intestinal transplantation. Measured with immunoSEQ multiplex PCR; TCRdb has only the in-frame clones, and not every one. The data contain some 100,000 clones, roughly 87% of them singletons. Antigens of these TCRs are unknown. The sample here was unstimulated CD4+ T cells sorted from spleen or lymph node cells, taken before transplant. The origin of the receptors is a human donor who was the organ donor for an intestinal transplant.

This clone appeared a few times. The chain recombines TRBV5-1 with TRBJ1-3; TRBD1 is a possible D gene (6 bases). The CDR3 totals 17 residues. The V gene's germline CDR1 is SGHRS and CDR2 YFSETQ. Trimming pared 0 bases from V and 0 bases from J, leaving 13 bases between. The CDR3 nucleotides are TGCGCCAGCAGCTTGGCCCCGGACAGCCTCTCTGGAAACACCATATATTTT. It encodes CASSLAPDSLSGNTIYF.

The chain recombines TRBV5-1 with TRBJ2-5; D unresolved. The CDR3 is made up of 15 amino acids. The V end lost 0 bases, the J end lost 2 bases, and 11 bases lay between the germline ends. Germline V gene lookup returns CDR1 SGHRS and CDR2 YFSETQ. The CDR3 DNA is TGCGCCAGCAGCTTGGCCGTGCGGATGCAAGAGACCCAGTACTTC. Translated: CASSLAVRMQETQYF.

The rearrangement joins TRBV28 to TRBJ1-1; the D is unclear. Germline V gives CDR1 MDHEN, CDR2 SYDVKM. The length of the CDR3 is 13 residues. V lost 3 bases to trimming and J lost 8 bases, with 13 bases between them. DNA of the CDR3: TGTGCCAGCAGTTTCCTGACCCCCGGGGAAGCTTTCTTT. Its protein product is CASSFLTPGEAFF.

This clone was found once. The chain uses TRBV6-5 and TRBJ2-7; D possibly corresponds to TRBD1 (6 bases). The CDR3 length is 14 residues. Trimming pared 5 bases from V and 2 bases from J, leaving 13 bases between. Germline V CDR1 and CDR2: MNHEY, SVGAGI. This chain's CDR3 is CASSGLDSPYEQYF. In nucleotides, the CDR3 is TGTGCCAGCAGTGGATTGGACAGCCCCTACGAGCAGTACTTC.

The chain combines TRBV5-1 with TRBJ1-1, with a possible D match to TRBD1 (5 bases). V gave up 0 bases and J gave up 10 bases, with 13 bases separating them. This CDR3 is 13 amino acids long. The germline gives CDR1 SGHRS, CDR2 YFSETQ. CDR3 residues: CASSLVRDGGAFF. DNA of the CDR3: TGCGCCAGCAGCTTGGTTCGGGACGGAGGAGCTTTCTTT.

This chain's CDR3 is CASSRKGPTESYEQYF. The CDR3 nucleotides are TGCGCCAGCAGCCGAAAGGGCCCTACCGAGTCCTACGAGCAGTACTTC. This chain uses TRBV4-1 with TRBJ2-7; D remains ambiguous. V was shortened by 4 bases and J by 1 base, with 17 bases between the two germline ends. This CDR3 contains 16 residues. Germline values: CDR1 MGHRA, CDR2 YSYEKL.

V gene TRBV28 combines with J gene TRBJ1-2; 12 bases align to TRBD1. With 6 bases clipped from V and 5 bases from J, the junction kept 7 bases outside the gene matches. Germline V gene data show CDR1 as MDHEN and CDR2 as SYDVKM. The CDR3 is made up of 15 amino acids. DNA of the CDR3: TGTGCCAGCAGGCCTCCGGGACAGGGGGCGTATGGCTACACCTTC. It is translated as CASRPPGQGAYGYTF.

This clone was recorded only once. This chain uses TRBV6-1 with TRBJ2-2, with D hard to call. Between the trimmed V and J ends, which lost 4 bases and 6 bases, there was a span of 15 bases. The CDR3 has 15 amino acids. Germline CDR1 is MNHNS and CDR2 is SASEGT. CDR3 DNA sequence: TGTGCCAGCAGTGCCCCTCCTTCGGGCGCCGGGGAGCTGTTTTTT. Its translation is CASSAPPSGAGELFF.

The chain joins TRBV18 to TRBJ2-3; D tentatively fits TRBD1 or TRBD2 (6 bases each). Trimming removed 6 bases at V and 3 bases at J, with 25 bases between. CDR3 size: 18 residues. CDR1 and CDR2 (germline): KGHSH, LQKENI. CDR3 amino acids: CASSSQRGGPVETDTQYF. DNA of the CDR3: TGTGCCAGCTCTTCCCAGAGAGGGGGGCCGGTCGAGACAGATACGCAGTATTTT.

The rearrangement joins TRBV28 to TRBJ1-2, with D tentatively TRBD1 (6 bases). The ends were cut back, 6 bases at V and 5 bases at J, with 13 bases in the middle. This CDR3 contains 13 residues. Germline V lookup: CDR1 MDHEN, CDR2 SYDVKM. In nucleotides, the CDR3 is TGTGCCAGCAGGCAGGGGTCATGGTATGGCTACACCTTC. Encoded protein: CASRQGSWYGYTF.

The chain employs TRBV9 and TRBJ2-3; 15 bases align to TRBD2. Germline V gene data show CDR1 as SGDLS and CDR2 as YYNGEE. The CDR3 is made up of 16 amino acids. J gave up 5 bases and V 9 bases, and 10 bases lay outside the gene matches. The CDR3 region is CATGTSGGPEEDTQYF. The DNA of the CDR3 is TGTGCCACGGGGACTAGCGGGGGGCCCGAGGAAGATACGCAGTATTTT.

This chain links TRBV4-1 with TRBJ2-3; D is perhaps TRBD1 (5 bases). The CDR3 extends over 15 amino acids. Germline V CDR1 and CDR2: MGHRA, YSYEKL. The V and J ends lost 1 base and 4 bases respectively, with 12 bases between them. This CDR3 is CASSQAGRAPDTQYF. The DNA for the CDR3 is TGCGCCAGCAGCCAAGCCGGCAGGGCCCCAGATACGCAGTATTTT.

This sequence joins TRBV18 and TRBJ2-3, with D unclear. Germline V CDR1 and CDR2: KGHSH, LQKENI. The V and J ends lost 4 bases and 4 bases respectively, with 6 bases between them. This CDR3 has 12 residues. The CDR3 here is CASSLPADTQYF. CDR3 in DNA: TGTGCCAGCTCACTCCCCGCAGATACGCAGTATTTT.

This clone was detected a few times. This chain links TRBV5-4 with TRBJ2-7, with D unclear. The V gene's germline CDR1 is SGHNT and CDR2 YYREEE (reference sequence). This CDR3 spans 14 amino acids. V shed 7 bases and J shed 5 bases, with 19 bases lying between them. The CDR3 is CASGLGIWPNEQYF. CDR3 nucleotides: TGTGCCAGCGGCCTAGGGATTTGGCCCAACGAGCAGTACTTC.

V usage is TRBV11-2 and J usage is TRBJ2-7; D ambiguous. From germline, CDR1 is SGHAT and CDR2 FQNNGV. This CDR3 contains 12 residues. V shed 1 base and J shed 1 base, with 2 bases lying between them. Here the CDR3 DNA reads TGTGCCAGCAGCTTAGGGTCCTACGAGCAGTACTTC. This translates into CASSLGSYEQYF.

This clone was counted a single time. The chain links TRBV28 to TRBJ1-2; TRBD1 might be the D (5 bases). Trimming pared 9 bases from V and 8 bases from J, leaving 19 bases between. Germline V gene sequence: CDR1 MDHEN, CDR2 SYDVKM. CDR3 length: 13 amino acids. The chain's CDR3 is CASHLNDQGGYTF. As DNA, the CDR3 is TGTGCCAGTCATCTAAACGACCAGGGAGGCTACACCTTC.

This chain uses TRBV15 with TRBJ2-5, with TRBD2 identical over 7 bases. CDR3 size: 14 residues. Germline lookup yields CDR1 LNHNV and CDR2 YYDKDF (reference sequence). V gave up 7 bases and J gave up 1 base; unmatched junction bases: 6. CDR3 loop: CATNDGGTQETQYF. The CDR3 nucleotides read TGTGCCACCAACGACGGGGGGACCCAAGAGACCCAGTACTTC.

The V gene is TRBV5-1, the J gene TRBJ2-6; 9 nucleotides match TRBD1. There are 18 residues in the CDR3. Germline CDR1 SGHRS, CDR2 YFSETQ. Trimming at V came to 0 bases and at J to 0 bases, leaving 4 bases not matched to a gene. The CDR3 spells CASSLVGQGSSGANVLTF. The DNA of the CDR3 is TGCGCCAGCAGCTTGGTGGGACAGGGATCCTCTGGGGCCAACGTCCTGACTTTC.

The chain combines TRBV6-4 with TRBJ1-6, with a tentative D call TRBD1 (6 bases). Germline CDR1 MRHNA, CDR2 SNTAGT. The CDR3 length is 12 residues. V shed 2 bases and J shed 16 bases, with 12 bases lying between them. Written as DNA, the CDR3 is TGTGCCAGCAGTGACCCGGGGGCGGGTCTCCACTTT. Residues: CASSDPGAGLHF.

The V call is TRBV6-6, the J call TRBJ1-5; no clear D. Trimming cost V 5 bases and J 6 bases, with 11 bases left between them. The CDR3 is made up of 13 amino acids. Germline CDR1 and CDR2: MNHNY and SVGAGI (reference sequence). CDR3 DNA: TGTGCCAGCAGTCAGAGCTACAGTCAGCCCCAGCATTTT. Translating gives CASSQSYSQPQHF.

The rearrangement links TRBV18 to TRBJ2-4; either TRBD1 or TRBD2 may fit D (5 bases each). Germline V CDR1 and CDR2: KGHSH, LQKENI. CDR3 size: 16 residues. The germline V and J ends were trimmed by 0 bases and 0 bases, with 9 bases remaining between them. Here the CDR3 reads CASSPPNGAAKNIQYF. The CDR3, as DNA: TGTGCCAGCTCACCACCGAACGGGGCAGCCAAAAACATTCAGTACTTC.

This sequence joins TRBV6-5 and TRBJ1-5; D remains unclear. The CDR3 length is 15 residues. The V end lost 5 bases, the J end lost 4 bases, and 15 bases lay between the germline ends. CDR1 is MNHEY, CDR2 SVGAGI, per germline. The CDR3 DNA reads TGTGCCAGCAGTCCCCGGGATGCCTATAATCAGCCCCAGCATTTT. Its protein is CASSPRDAYNQPQHF.

V and J are TRBV6-4 and TRBJ2-2; the D gene could be TRBD1 or TRBD2 (5 bases each). V lost 5 bases and J 2 bases, leaving 9 bases between the germline ends. The germline gives CDR1 MRHNA, CDR2 SNTAGT. CDR3 length: 14 amino acids. CDR3 DNA: TGTGCCAGCAGTTCCCGGGACAACACCGGGGAGCTGTTTTTT. Translating gives CASSSRDNTGELFF.

The chain couples TRBV5-1 to TRBJ2-5; the match to TRBD1 covers 9 bases. The junction had 7 bases not matched to a gene; V was cut back by 4 bases and J by 0 bases. Germline CDR1 SGHRS, CDR2 YFSETQ. CDR3 length: 16 residues. The CDR3 spells CASSLQGAKNQETQYF. The CDR3 nucleotides are TGCGCCAGCAGCCTACAGGGGGCGAAGAACCAAGAGACCCAGTACTTC.